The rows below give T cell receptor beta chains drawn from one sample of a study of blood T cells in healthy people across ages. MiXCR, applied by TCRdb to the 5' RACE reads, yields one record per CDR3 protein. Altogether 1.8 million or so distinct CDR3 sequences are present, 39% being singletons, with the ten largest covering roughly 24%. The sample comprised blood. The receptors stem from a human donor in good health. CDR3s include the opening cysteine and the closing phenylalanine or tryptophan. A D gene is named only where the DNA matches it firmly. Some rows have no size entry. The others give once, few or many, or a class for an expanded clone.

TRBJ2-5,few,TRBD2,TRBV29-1,TGCAGCGTTGAGAAGCGGGGACTACAAGAGACCCAGTACTTC,CSVEKRGLQETQYF
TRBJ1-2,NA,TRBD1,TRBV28,TGTGCCAGCAGTCGGCCTACAGGGGACGCTAACTATGGCTACACCTTC,CASSRPTGDANYGYTF
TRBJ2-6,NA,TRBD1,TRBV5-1,TGCGCCAGCAGTCCGTTAGGGACAGGACTCTCTGGGGCCAACGTCCTGACTTTC,CASSPLGTGLSGANVLTF
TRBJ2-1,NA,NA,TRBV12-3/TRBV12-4,TGTGCCAGCAGCCGCAGGGGAAGCGGGGCAAACAATGAGCAGTTCTTC,CASSRRGSGANNEQFF
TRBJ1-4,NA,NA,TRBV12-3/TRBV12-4,TGTGCCAGCAGTTTAGTGAACAGGGATGAAAAACTGTTTTTT,CASSLVNRDEKLFF
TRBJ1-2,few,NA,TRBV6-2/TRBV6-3,TGTGCCAGCAGTTACCCAACCGGACAGACTAACTATGGCTACACCTTC,CASSYPTGQTNYGYTF
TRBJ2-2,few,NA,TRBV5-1,TGCGCCAGCAGCCGGGACAACACCGGGGAGCTGTTTTTT,CASSRDNTGELFF
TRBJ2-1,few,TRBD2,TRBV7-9,TGTGCCAGCAGCTTAGAACCTAGCGGGGGAAATGAGCAGTTCTTC,CASSLEPSGGNEQFF
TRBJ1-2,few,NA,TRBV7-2,TGTGCCAGCAGCTTAGGAGGGTTCGACTATGGCTACACCTTC,CASSLGGFDYGYTF
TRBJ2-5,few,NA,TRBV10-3,TGTGCCATCAGTGAGTCTTCGGAGACCCAGTACTTC,CAISESSETQYF
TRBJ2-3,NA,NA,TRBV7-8,TGTGCCAGCAGCGGCCGACAGTACACAGATACGCAGTATTTT,CASSGRQYTDTQYF
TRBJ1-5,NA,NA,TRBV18,TGTGCCAGCTCACCGACGAGGGAGCGGCCCCAGCATTTT,CASSPTRERPQHF
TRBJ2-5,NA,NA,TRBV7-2,TGTGCCAGCAGCTCGGGACGGGGTGGAGTAGAGACCCAGTACTTC,CASSSGRGGVETQYF
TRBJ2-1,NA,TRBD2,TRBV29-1,TGCAGCGTTGTGGTAAGCGGGGGCTACTCCTACAATGAGCAGTTCTTC,CSVVVSGGYSYNEQFF
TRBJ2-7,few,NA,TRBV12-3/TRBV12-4,TGTGCCAGCAGTTTGGACAGAAGAGCCTACGAGCAGTACTTC,CASSLDRRAYEQYF
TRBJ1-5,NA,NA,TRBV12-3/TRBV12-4,TGTGCCAGCAGTTCAGTATCCTCTTTAGAACAGCCCCAGCATTTT,CASSSVSSLEQPQHF
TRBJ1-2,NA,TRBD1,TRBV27,TGTGCCAGCAGTTTCGATCATAACAGGGGGATCCATGGCTACACCTTC,CASSFDHNRGIHGYTF
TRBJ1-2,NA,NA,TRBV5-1,TGCGCCAGCAGTATGGGGGACCACTATGGCTACACCTTC,CASSMGDHYGYTF
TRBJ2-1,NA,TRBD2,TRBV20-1,TGCAGTGCTAGAGACCCGGGGGGAGGGGCAGCGGCCTACGATGAGCAGTTCTTC,CSARDPGGGAAAYDEQFF
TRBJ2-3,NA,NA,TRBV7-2,TGTGCCAGCAGCCCGATGGGGATGTTAGGGGATGGAAATACGCAGTATTTT,CASSPMGMLGDGNTQYF
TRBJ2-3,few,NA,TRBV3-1,TGTGCCAGCAGCCAAGATCATGCGACTCAGGCGGATACGCAGTATTTT,CASSQDHATQADTQYF
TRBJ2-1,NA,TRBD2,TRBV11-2,TGTGCCAGCAGCTTAGGGGTTTATAGCGGGGGGGCAAATGAGCAGTTCTTC,CASSLGVYSGGANEQFF
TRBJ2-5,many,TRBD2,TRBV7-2,TGTGCCAGCAGTTTCAGCGGGGGGAAGGAGACCCAGTACTTC,CASSFSGGKETQYF
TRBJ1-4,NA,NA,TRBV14,TGTGCCAGCAGCCAAGGGCCAGGGACTGAAAAACTGTTTTTT,CASSQGPGTEKLFF
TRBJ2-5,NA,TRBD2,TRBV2,TGTGCCAGCAGTGGGGTTGCGGGGGACCAAGAGACCCAGTACTTC,CASSGVAGDQETQYF
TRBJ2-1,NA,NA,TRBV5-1,TGCGCCAGCAGCTTGGTGATGGGGGGCTCCTACAATGAGCAGTTCTTC,CASSLVMGGSYNEQFF
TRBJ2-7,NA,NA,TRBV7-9,TGTGCCAGCAGCTTAGAAGTACAGTTCTACGAGCAGTACTTC,CASSLEVQFYEQYF
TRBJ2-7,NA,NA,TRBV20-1,TGCAGTGCTCAGGGCAGCCTCTACGAGCAGTACTTC,CSAQGSLYEQYF
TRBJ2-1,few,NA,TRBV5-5,TGTGCCAGCAGCCCGCTAAGACTGTCAAGCTCCTACAATGAGCAGTTCTTC,CASSPLRLSSSYNEQFF
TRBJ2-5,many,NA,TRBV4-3,TGCGCCAGCAGCCAGGACAGCCAAGAGACCCAGTACTTC,CASSQDSQETQYF
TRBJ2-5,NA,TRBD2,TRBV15,TGTGCCACCGGGGACCGGGCGGGGGGACAAGAGACCCAGTACTTC,CATGDRAGGQETQYF
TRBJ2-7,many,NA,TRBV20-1,TGCAGTGCTAGAGACTGGGCTAGCTACGAGCAGTACTTC,CSARDWASYEQYF
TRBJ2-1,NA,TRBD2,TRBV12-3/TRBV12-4,TGTGCCAGCAGTTTTTACGGCGGGGGGCTTAACAATGAGCAGTTCTTC,CASSFYGGGLNNEQFF
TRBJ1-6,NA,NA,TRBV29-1,TGCAGCGTTGGGGTCGGGACAACGGATTCACCCCTCCACTTT,CSVGVGTTDSPLHF
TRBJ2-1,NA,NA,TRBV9,TGTGCCAGCAGCGGAGAGGGGGGCCGGAATGAGCAGTTCTTC,CASSGEGGRNEQFF
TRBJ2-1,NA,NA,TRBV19,TGTGCCAGTAGTATAAGCAGTCAGCAGTTCTTC,CASSISSQQFF
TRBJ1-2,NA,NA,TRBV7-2,TGTGCCAGCAGCATGACACCGAGCGGAGGCTACACCTTC,CASSMTPSGGYTF
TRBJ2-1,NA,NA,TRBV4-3,TGCGCCAGCAGCCAAGTGAGGACAGACTACAATGAGCAGTTCTTC,CASSQVRTDYNEQFF
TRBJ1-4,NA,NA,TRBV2,TGTGCCAGCAACGAGGACCCTAATGAAAAACTGTTTTTT,CASNEDPNEKLFF
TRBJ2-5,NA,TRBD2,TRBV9,TGTGCCAGCAGCGTAGGTGAGACTAGCGGGGGGGCAGGAGAGACCCAGTACTTC,CASSVGETSGGAGETQYF
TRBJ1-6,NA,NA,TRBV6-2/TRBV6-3,TGTGCCAGCAGTTACCTGGACGCCTCAGAGGATTCACCCCTCCACTTT,CASSYLDASEDSPLHF
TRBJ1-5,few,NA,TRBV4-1,TGCGCCAGCAGCCCTATAGAGACACCCGATCAGCCCCAGCATTTT,CASSPIETPDQPQHF
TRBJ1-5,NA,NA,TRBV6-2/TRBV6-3,TGTGCCAGCAGTTACGGCGATAGCAATCAGCCCCAGCATTTT,CASSYGDSNQPQHF
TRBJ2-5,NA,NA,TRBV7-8,TGTGCCAGCAGCGGACGGCCCATGAAAGAGACCCAGTACTTC,CASSGRPMKETQYF
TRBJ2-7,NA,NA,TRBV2,TGTGCCAGCAGTGACAAATTCGAGCAGTACTTC,CASSDKFEQYF
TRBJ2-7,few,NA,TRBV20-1,TGCAGTGCTAGTGTATCTAGCAGTATCTACGAGCAGTACTTC,CSASVSSSIYEQYF
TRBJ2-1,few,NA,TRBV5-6,TGTGCCAGCAGCTCTTTAGAGGGGTCCTCCTACAATGAGCAGTTCTTC,CASSSLEGSSYNEQFF
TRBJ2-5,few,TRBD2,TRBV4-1,TGTGCCAGCAGCCAAGTGATAACGGGGGGGCCTGGACAAGAGACCCAGTACTTC,CASSQVITGGPGQETQYF
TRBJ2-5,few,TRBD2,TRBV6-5,TGTGCCAGCAGTCCTAGCGGGGGGGCCCAGACCCAGTACTTC,CASSPSGGAQTQYF
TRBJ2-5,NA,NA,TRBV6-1,TGTGCCAGCACCCGAAGGGCCTTCCAAGAGACCCAGTACTTC,CASTRRAFQETQYF
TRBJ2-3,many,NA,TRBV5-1,TGCGCCAGCAGCTTGAACGGGGTAACAGATACGCAGTATTTT,CASSLNGVTDTQYF
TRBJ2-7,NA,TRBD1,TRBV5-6,TGTGCCAGCAGCCTTCGTCGCCGACAGGGTCTCGAGCAGTACTTC,CASSLRRRQGLEQYF
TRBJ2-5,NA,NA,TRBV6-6,TGTGCCAGCAGTTACTGGAAACAAGAGACCCAGTACTTC,CASSYWKQETQYF
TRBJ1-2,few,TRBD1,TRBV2,TGTGCCAGCAGACGACAGGGGCGAGGCTACACCTTC,CASRRQGRGYTF
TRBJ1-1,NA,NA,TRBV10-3,TGTGCCATCAAGCCCCAGGGAAGTTCGAACACTGAAGCTTTCTTT,CAIKPQGSSNTEAFF